This entry lists 30 T cell receptor beta chains sequenced from one sample in a study of neoadjuvant nivolumab and ipilimumab in lung cancer. Measured with immunoSEQ multiplex PCR; TCRdb has only the in-frame clones, and not every one. The sample yields tens of thousands of clones, more than 70% seen once. This specimen consisted of peripheral blood, obtained before neoadjuvant nivolumab, alone or with ipilimumab. All receptors come from an adult with non-small cell lung cancer.

In this sample, this clone turned up a few times. This chain joins TRBV2 and TRBJ2-1; TRBD2 matches 8 bases. The CDR3 has 14 residues. Germline V gives CDR1 SNHLY, CDR2 FYNNEI. With V trimmed by 8 bases and J by 5 bases, 8 bases remained unmatched. In nucleotides, the CDR3 is TGTGCCAGCCAGGATAGCGGGGATCACAATGAGCAGTTCTTC. Its translation is CASQDSGDHNEQFF.

This chain connects TRBV5-4 to TRBJ2-1, with a weak D call TRBD2 (6 bases). Trimming removed 0 bases from V and 4 bases from J, with 14 bases in between. Germline V gene sequence: CDR1 SGHNT, CDR2 YYREEE (reference sequence). This CDR3 is 16 amino acids long. The CDR3 region has the DNA TGTGCCAGCAGCTTGGATTGGACTACCGGATACAATGAGCAGTTCTTC. Its protein product is CASSLDWTTGYNEQFF.

Details on this clone: Other DNA variants within this sample encode the same CDR3. The chain is built from TRBV6-5 and TRBJ2-3; possibly TRBD1 for D (5 bases). The CDR3 covers 14 residues. With 0 bases removed from V and 3 bases from J, the gap between germline ends came to 7 bases. CDR1 is MNHEY, CDR2 SVGAGI, per germline. For the CDR3, the DNA is TGTGCCAGCAGTTACTCGCAGGGAACAGATACGCAGTATTTT. Translated: CASSYSQGTDTQYF.

V is TRBV4-3 and J is TRBJ2-2; no firm D call. The CDR3 loop spans 15 amino acids. V gave up 4 bases and J gave up 4 bases, with 13 bases separating them. Looked up from germline, CDR1 is LGHNA and CDR2 is YSLEER. CDR3 protein: CASSLVLSVTGELFF. The CDR3 DNA reads as TGCGCCAGCAGCCTAGTATTGTCGGTCACCGGGGAGCTGTTTTTT.

The gene calls are TRBV7-8 and TRBJ1-5; D is uncertain. Trimming stripped 4 bases from V and 7 bases from J, with 14 bases between. Germline CDR1 SGHVS, CDR2 FQNEAQ. The CDR3 covers 14 residues. DNA of the CDR3: TGTGCCAGCAGCTATTCGGGGTTGGAACAGCCCCAGCATTTT. As protein: CASSYSGLEQPQHF.

The count of this clone is one. The rearrangement uses TRBV29-1 and TRBJ1-1; no definite D call. V lost 6 bases and J 5 bases, leaving 22 bases between the germline ends. The CDR3 runs to 15 residues. Germline assignment: CDR1 SQVTM and CDR2 ANQGSEA. The DNA for the CDR3 is TGCAGCGTGACCCCCAGGTCTCTACCAAAGACTGAAGCTTTCTTT. This encodes CSVTPRSLPKTEAFF.

The CDR3 spells CASMGDHEQYF. The DNA for the CDR3 is TGTGCCAGCATGGGGGACCACGAGCAGTACTTC. The rearrangement links TRBV2 to TRBJ2-7; tentatively, D is TRBD1 or TRBD2 (5 bases each). The V gene's germline CDR1 is SNHLY and CDR2 FYNNEI. V was shortened by 7 bases and J by 5 bases, with 9 bases between the two germline ends. There are 11 residues in the CDR3.

The chain employs TRBV5-4 and TRBJ2-2; D gene ambiguous. V was shortened by 0 bases and J by 2 bases, with 5 bases between the two germline ends. The germline CDR1 and CDR2 sequences are SGHNT and YYREEE (reference sequence). The CDR3 extends over 14 amino acids. As DNA, the CDR3 is TGTGCCAGCAGCTTGGGCCCAAACACCGGGGAGCTGTTTTTT. It is translated as CASSLGPNTGELFF.

V gene TRBV6-6 combines with J gene TRBJ2-3; D call uncertain. Between the trimmed V and J ends, which lost 3 bases and 4 bases, there was a span of 5 bases. There are 12 residues in the CDR3. Germline V lookup: CDR1 MNHNY, CDR2 SVGAGI (reference sequence). The CDR3: CASSYTADTQYF. In nucleotides, the CDR3 is TGTGCCAGCAGTTATACAGCAGATACGCAGTATTTT.

V usage is TRBV5-6 and J usage is TRBJ2-7, with D unresolved. This CDR3 has 13 amino acids. CDR1 is SGHDT, CDR2 YYEEEE, per germline. V was pared by 5 bases and J by 5 bases, with 14 bases between. CDR3 sequence reads: CASRGLDRDEQYF. In nucleotides, the CDR3 is TGTGCCAGCAGGGGTCTAGATAGGGACGAGCAGTACTTC. Full variable domain (rest looked up from reference TRBV5-6 and TRBJ2-7): DAGVTQSPTHLIKTRGQQVTLRCSPKSGHDTVSWYQQALGQGPQFIFQYYEEEERQRGNFPDRFSGHQFPNYSSELNVNALLLGDSALYLCASRGLDRDEQYFGPGTRLTVT.

The chain has TRBV4-3 and TRBJ2-3; D uncertain. Germline V gene data show CDR1 as LGHNA and CDR2 as YSLEER. V lost 3 bases and J lost 4, with 14 bases in between. This CDR3 has 15 amino acids. CDR3 loop: CASSQEFPGADTQYF. The DNA for the CDR3 is TGCGCCAGCAGCCAGGAGTTCCCCGGCGCAGATACGCAGTATTTT.

The V call is TRBV11-2, the J call TRBJ1-1; D is uncertain. Per germline, CDR1 SGHAT and CDR2 FQNNGV. The CDR3 has 15 amino acids. Trimming took off 5 bases at V and 1 base at J, with 14 bases between the two ends. The CDR3: CASSRSREKNTEAFF. In DNA, the CDR3 is TGTGCCAGCAGCAGAAGCCGGGAGAAGAACACTGAAGCTTTCTTT.

The chain combines TRBV7-8 with TRBJ1-1, with 7 bases that match TRBD1. The ends lost 5 bases at V and 0 bases at J; junction bases unmatched: 6. The CDR3 extends over 15 amino acids. The V gene's germline CDR1 is SGHVS and CDR2 FQNEAQ. The CDR3 sequence: CASSGTAYLNTEAFF. The CDR3 DNA sequence: TGTGCCAGCAGCGGGACAGCCTATCTGAACACTGAAGCTTTCTTT. Supplemented by reference TRBV7-8 and TRBJ1-1, the full variable domain reads GAGVSQSPRYKVAKRGQDVALRCDPISGHVSLFWYQQALGQGPEFLTYFQNEAQLDKSGLPSDRFFAERPEGSVSTLKIQRTQQEDSAVYLCASSGTAYLNTEAFFGQGTRLTVV.

This sequence joins TRBV10-3 and TRBJ1-5; a possible D gene is TRBD1 (5 bases). Germline V gene lookup returns CDR1 ENHRY and CDR2 SYGVKD. The CDR3 extends over 15 amino acids. Trimming cost V 0 bases and J 5 bases, with 11 bases left between them. CDR3 loop: CAISESGGADQPQHF. The CDR3 nucleotides read TGTGCCATCAGTGAGTCGGGAGGGGCGGATCAGCCCCAGCATTTT.

The chain carries TRBV10-3 and TRBJ1-2, with a tentative D call TRBD1 (5 bases). V was clipped by 6 bases and J by 2 bases, with 10 bases between them. This CDR3 spans 13 amino acids. Germline V gene lookup returns CDR1 ENHRY and CDR2 SYGVKD. The CDR3 protein is CAISPDRNYGYTF. CDR3 sequence (DNA): TGTGCCATCAGCCCCGACAGAAACTATGGCTACACCTTC.

The V call is TRBV4-1, the J call TRBJ2-5; TRBD2 matches at 8 bases. The CDR3 contains 16 residues. Per the germline V gene, CDR1 is MGHRA and CDR2 is YSYEKL. Trimming cost V 4 bases and J 2 bases; bases outside gene matches: 9. The CDR3 sequence is CASSPSGGGRQETQYF. DNA for the CDR3: TGCGCCAGCAGCCCCTCAGGCGGGGGGAGACAAGAGACCCAGTACTTC.

The V call is TRBV9, the J call TRBJ1-1; 7 bases fit TRBD1. Trimming at V came to 4 bases and at J to 4 bases, leaving 10 bases not matched to a gene. The CDR3 has 15 amino acids. Germline CDR1 reads SGDLS; CDR2 reads YYNGEE. The CDR3 region is CASSPDREFITEAFF. CDR3 coding DNA: TGTGCCAGCAGCCCCGACAGGGAATTTATCACTGAAGCTTTCTTT. The entire variable domain, with the rest obtained from reference TRBV9 and TRBJ1-1, is as follows: DSGVTQTPKHLITATGQRVTLRCSPRSGDLSVYWYQQSLDQGLQFLIQYYNGEERAKGNILERFSAQQFPDLHSELNLSSLELGDSALYFCASSPDREFITEAFFGQGTRLTVV.

J is TRBJ2-2 and V is TRBV19, with TRBD2 as a possible D gene (6 bases). V was shortened by 9 bases and J by 5 bases, with 16 bases between the two germline ends. The germline gives CDR1 LNHDA, CDR2 SQIVND (reference sequence). The CDR3 extends over 14 amino acids. This CDR3 reads CASTRGSGTGELFF. CDR3 nucleotide sequence: TGTGCCAGCACCCGGGGGTCCGGGACCGGGGAGCTGTTTTTT. The full variable domain, with the rest looked up from reference TRBV19 and TRBJ2-2, is DGGITQSPKYLFRKEGQNVTLSCEQNLNHDAMYWYRQDPGQGLRLIYYSQIVNDFQKGDIAEGYSVSREKKESFPLTVTSAQKNPTAFYLCASTRGSGTGELFFGEGSRLTVL.

This rearrangement joins TRBV7-8 to TRBJ2-1; 13 bases map to TRBD2. V lost 3 bases and J lost 5; bases outside the gene matches: 10. The CDR3 has 18 residues. Germline values: CDR1 SGHVS, CDR2 FQNEAQ. CDR3 residues: CASSLGLAGLYSNNEQFF. Here the CDR3 DNA reads TGTGCCAGCAGCTTGGGACTAGCGGGATTGTATAGTAACAATGAGCAGTTCTTC.

This clone has only one observation. V is TRBV15 and J is TRBJ1-4, with D possibly being TRBD1 (6 bases). This CDR3 spans 16 amino acids. Germline V gene data show CDR1 as LNHNV and CDR2 as YYDKDF (reference sequence). The V gene lost 3 bases and the J gene lost 8 bases, with 19 bases spanning the gap. The DNA of the CDR3 is TGTGCCACCAGCAGGGTGCGACAGGTCGTGTCCGAAAAACTGTTTTTT. This codes for CATSRVRQVVSEKLFF.

The genes are TRBV6-1 and TRBJ1-5; 8 nucleotides match TRBD1. V trimming: 5 bases; J trimming: 7 bases; junction bases outside the gene matches: 7. The length of the CDR3 is 14 residues. Germline V CDR1 and CDR2: MNHNS, SASEGT. The chain's CDR3 is CASSRDRREQPQHF. The CDR3 DNA is TGTGCCAGCAGTCGGGACAGGAGGGAGCAGCCCCAGCATTTT.

As to this clone: One junction end disagrees with the germline gene, perhaps due to a read error. The rearrangement uses TRBV20-1 and TRBJ2-1; no clear D gene. This CDR3 contains 10 residues. CDR1 DFQATT and CDR2 SNEGSKA come from the germline V gene (reference sequence). The CDR3 protein is CSASSNEQFF. In DNA form, the CDR3 reads TGCAGTGCGTCCTCCAATGAGCAGTTCTTC.

The rearrangement joins TRBV9 to TRBJ1-2, with D possibly being TRBD1 (6 bases). CDR1 is SGDLS, CDR2 YYNGEE, per germline. V dropped 4 bases and J dropped 7 bases, with 20 bases sitting between them. This CDR3 has 15 residues. CDR3 DNA: TGTGCCAGCAGCCTAATGGACGGGGGGGCTCGTGGCTACACCTTC. Translating it yields CASSLMDGGARGYTF.

The V gene is TRBV6-1, the J gene TRBJ2-7; D is ambiguous. V dropped 5 bases and J dropped 3 bases, with 14 bases sitting between them. This CDR3 region has 14 residues. Germline loops: CDR1 MNHNS, CDR2 SASEGT. CDR3 bases: TGTGCCAGCAGTCCCCGGACGGTTTTCTACGAGCAGTACTTC. Translation: CASSPRTVFYEQYF.

The CDR3 is CASSLDPPRGQNIQYF. The DNA of the CDR3 is TGCGCCAGCAGTCTCGATCCTCCAAGGGGGCAAAACATTCAGTACTTC. The rearrangement joins TRBV5-1 to TRBJ2-4, with 7 bases that match TRBD1. The CDR3 sequence is 16 residues long. Trimming removed 5 bases from V and 5 bases from J; junction bases left unmatched: 13. Germline-derived CDR1 and CDR2 are SGHRS and YFSETQ.

The chain recombines TRBV28 with TRBJ2-5; tentative D call: TRBD1 (6 bases). The CDR3 contains 14 residues. V was cut by 8 bases and J by 2 bases, with 15 bases left in between. The germline V gene encodes CDR1 MDHEN and CDR2 SYDVKM. CDR3 bases: TGTGCCAGCCGGGAAGGGGGACCACAAGAGACCCAGTACTTC. This sequence encodes CASREGGPQETQYF. The variable domain in full, with the rest retrieved from reference TRBV28 and TRBJ2-5, is DVKVTQSSRYLVKRTGEKVFLECVQDMDHENMFWYRQDPGLGLRLIYFSYDVKMKEKGDIPEGYSVSREKKERFSLILESASTNQTSMYLCASREGGPQETQYFGPGTRLLVL.

The chain carries TRBV11-2 and TRBJ2-5; TRBD1 agrees at 9 bases. This CDR3 is built from 14 residues. V was clipped by 3 bases and J by 5 bases; unmatched bases: 4. Looked up from germline, CDR1 is SGHAT and CDR2 is FQNNGV. CDR3 in amino acids: CASSLGQGGETQYF. CDR3 DNA sequence: TGTGCCAGCAGCTTGGGACAGGGAGGGGAGACCCAGTACTTC. Full variable domain (remainder filled in from reference TRBV11-2 and TRBJ2-5): EAGVAQSPRYKIIEKRQSVAFWCNPISGHATLYWYQQILGQGPKLLIQFQNNGVVDDSQLPKDRFSAERLKGVDSTLKIQPAKLEDSAVYLCASSLGQGGETQYFGPGTRLLVL.

The sample holds a few counts of this clone. The V call is TRBV9, the J call TRBJ2-7; D gene uncertain. The germline V and J ends were trimmed by 3 bases and 5 bases, with 18 bases remaining between them. This CDR3 contains 15 residues. Germline CDR1 SGDLS, CDR2 YYNGEE. The CDR3 region has the DNA TGTGCCAGCAGCGCACAGAGTCCTCCTACAGACGAGCAGTACTTC. Protein sequence: CASSAQSPPTDEQYF.

J is TRBJ2-7 and V is TRBV10-3; TRBD2 matches 11 bases. CDR1 is ENHRY, CDR2 SYGVKD, per germline. The length of the CDR3 is 15 residues. Unmatched junction bases numbered 6, after V lost 3 bases and J lost 5 bases. The CDR3 DNA reads as TGTGCCATCAGTGATCTAGCGGGAGGATTTAACGAGCAGTACTTC. It specifies CAISDLAGGFNEQYF.

The J gene is TRBJ1-5, the V gene TRBV18; TRBD1 aligns across 10 bases. The CDR3 has 16 amino acids. The germline gives CDR1 KGHSH, CDR2 LQKENI. Unmatched junction bases numbered 2, after V lost 2 bases and J lost 1 base. As DNA, the CDR3 is TGTGCCAGCTCACCAAGGGACAGGGGAAGCAATCAGCCCCAGCATTTT. Its translation is CASSPRDRGSNQPQHF.